These T cell receptor beta chains were read from a single sample in a study of shared clonotypes between healthy human individuals. This table comes from immunoSEQ multiplex PCR, and its TCRdb copy is limited to in-frame clones, with some not included. The table shows over a million clones, with nearly 99% occurring only once. Source material: naive CD4+ T cells sorted from blood. Receptors originate from a man aged 25 to 40 in good health. Both conserved end residues are part of each CDR3. Each record gives: clone size, V gene, J gene, D gene, CDR3 protein, CDR3 DNA. The D gene is left open where the match is weak. Rows give clone size only sometimes, using once, few, many, or a class for an expanded clone.

size: -; V: TRBV6-5; J: TRBJ1-1; D: TRBD1; CDR3: CASSNRGATEAFF; DNA: TGTGCCAGCAGTAACAGGGGTGCCACTGAAGCTTTCTTT
size: -; V: TRBV27; J: TRBJ1-2; D: -; CDR3: CASSLEYPGHSYGYTF; DNA: TGTGCCAGCAGTTTAGAGTACCCGGGACACTCGTATGGCTACACCTTC
size: -; V: TRBV2; J: TRBJ2-7; D: -; CDR3: CASSEVGEQYF; DNA: TGTGCCAGCAGTGAAGTCGGCGAGCAGTACTTC
size: -; V: TRBV10-2; J: TRBJ2-1; D: -; CDR3: CASSESTGEQFF; DNA: TGCGCCAGCAGTGAGTCGACGGGTGAGCAGTTCTTC
size: -; V: TRBV25-1; J: TRBJ1-2; D: -; CDR3: CATQGVALNYGYTF; DNA: TGTGCCACCCAGGGAGTGGCCCTGAACTATGGCTACACCTTC
size: -; V: TRBV5-8; J: TRBJ1-5; D: -; CDR3: CASSLGTGRDSNQPQHF; DNA: TGTGCCAGCAGCTTGGGAACGGGGAGAGATAGCAATCAGCCCCAGCATTTT
size: once; V: TRBV18; J: TRBJ1-2; D: -; CDR3: CASSQMDKANYGYTF; DNA: TGTGCCAGCTCACAAATGGACAAGGCTAACTATGGCTACACCTTC
size: -; V: TRBV5-1; J: TRBJ2-3; D: -; CDR3: CASSLNSGRDTQYF; DNA: TGCGCCAGCAGCTTGAATAGTGGGAGAGATACGCAGTATTTT
size: -; V: TRBV6-5; J: TRBJ1-5; D: -; CDR3: CASSYQRDSNQPQHF; DNA: TGTGCCAGCAGTTACCAAAGAGATAGCAATCAGCCCCAGCATTTT
size: -; V: TRBV15; J: TRBJ1-5; D: -; CDR3: CATSRVAGRQPQHF; DNA: TGTGCCACCAGCAGAGTTGCGGGCCGGCAGCCCCAGCATTTT
size: -; V: TRBV9; J: TRBJ2-2; D: TRBD2; CDR3: CASSGGTRSGTNTGELFF; DNA: TGTGCCAGCAGCGGGGGCACTAGGAGCGGGACGAACACCGGGGAGCTGTTTTTT
size: -; V: TRBV7-2; J: TRBJ2-4; D: TRBD1; CDR3: CASSTGTGNIQYF; DNA: TGTGCCAGCAGCACCGGGACAGGAAACATTCAGTACTTC
size: -; V: TRBV7-9; J: TRBJ1-5; D: TRBD1; CDR3: CASSVARTGRSNQPQHF; DNA: TGTGCCAGCAGCGTCGCTAGGACAGGACGAAGCAATCAGCCCCAGCATTTT
size: -; V: TRBV7-2; J: TRBJ2-7; D: TRBD1; CDR3: CASSFQGQGELEQYF; DNA: TGTGCCAGCAGCTTCCAGGGACAGGGGGAATTAGAGCAGTACTTC
size: once; V: TRBV29-1; J: TRBJ2-3; D: -; CDR3: CSEAKSTDTQYF; DNA: TGCAGCGAAGCGAAGAGCACAGATACGCAGTATTTT
size: -; V: TRBV5-1; J: TRBJ2-7; D: -; CDR3: CASSPGRVGDPYEQYF; DNA: TGCGCCAGCAGCCCGGGTAGGGTCGGGGACCCCTACGAGCAGTACTTC
size: -; V: TRBV7-9; J: TRBJ2-1; D: -; CDR3: CASSPSVGRAYNEQFF; DNA: TGTGCCAGCAGCCCGTCCGTCGGTCGGGCCTACAATGAGCAGTTCTTC
size: -; V: TRBV4-1; J: TRBJ1-2; D: -; CDR3: CASSQPGRNYGYTF; DNA: TGCGCCAGCAGCCAACCAGGCAGAAACTATGGCTACACCTTC
size: -; V: TRBV15; J: TRBJ2-5; D: TRBD2; CDR3: CATSRDHRTSGPTGVETQYF; DNA: TGTGCCACCAGCAGAGATCACAGGACTAGCGGGCCCACGGGAGTGGAGACCCAGTACTTC
size: -; V: TRBV7-2; J: TRBJ2-7; D: -; CDR3: CASSFVRLVHEQYF; DNA: TGTGCCAGCAGCTTTGTGAGATTGGTGCACGAGCAGTACTTC
size: -; V: TRBV4-2; J: TRBJ2-3; D: -; CDR3: CASSQRGGGTDTQYF; DNA: TGTGCCAGCAGCCAACGGGGCGGGGGCACAGATACGCAGTATTTT
size: -; V: TRBV28; J: TRBJ1-1; D: TRBD1; CDR3: CASRPRRTGSLDTEAFF; DNA: TGTGCCAGCAGGCCGAGGCGGACAGGGTCTTTGGACACTGAAGCTTTCTTT
size: -; V: TRBV28; J: TRBJ2-2; D: TRBD1; CDR3: CASRNRDRAGELFF; DNA: TGTGCCAGTAGAAACCGGGACAGGGCCGGGGAGCTGTTTTTT
size: -; V: TRBV4-3; J: TRBJ2-7; D: TRBD2; CDR3: CASSQTGTRSYEQYF; DNA: TGCGCCAGCAGCCAAACCGGGACTAGGTCCTACGAGCAGTACTTC
size: -; V: TRBV9; J: TRBJ2-7; D: -; CDR3: CASSPLGTGPYEQYF; DNA: TGTGCCAGCAGCCCACTAGGGACTGGACCTTACGAGCAGTACTTC
size: -; V: TRBV5-1; J: TRBJ2-1; D: -; CDR3: CASSLVKGPYNEQFF; DNA: TGCGCCAGCAGCTTGGTAAAGGGGCCCTACAATGAGCAGTTCTTC
size: -; V: TRBV5-4; J: TRBJ2-3; D: TRBD1; CDR3: CASSLQGQTDTQYF; DNA: TGTGCCAGCAGCTTACAGGGGCAGACGGATACGCAGTATTTT
size: -; V: TRBV28; J: TRBJ1-1; D: TRBD1; CDR3: CASNRGPSRGTEAFF; DNA: TGTGCCAGCAACAGGGGGCCCTCCAGGGGGACTGAAGCTTTCTTT
size: -; V: TRBV28; J: TRBJ2-1; D: -; CDR3: CASSLTRYPRVEQFF; DNA: TGTGCCAGCAGTTTAACGAGGTATCCCAGGGTTGAGCAGTTCTTC
size: -; V: TRBV29-1; J: TRBJ2-7; D: -; CDR3: CSVRSSSAYEQYF; DNA: TGCAGCGTTCGATCCTCTTCAGCCTACGAGCAGTACTTC
size: -; V: TRBV9; J: TRBJ2-7; D: TRBD2; CDR3: CASSVASGGSSYEQYF; DNA: TGTGCCAGCAGCGTAGCTAGCGGAGGGAGCTCCTACGAGCAGTACTTC
size: once; V: TRBV27; J: TRBJ2-7; D: -; CDR3: CASSSPGVFGEQYF; DNA: TGTGCCAGCAGTAGCCCGGGAGTCTTCGGCGAGCAGTACTTC
size: -; V: TRBV6-5; J: TRBJ1-1; D: -; CDR3: CASSFRGGGTEAFF; DNA: TGTGCCAGCAGTTTTCGGGGTGGTGGCACTGAAGCTTTCTTT
size: -; V: TRBV15; J: TRBJ2-5; D: -; CDR3: CATSRQARVQETQYF; DNA: TGTGCCACCAGCAGACAGGCCAGGGTCCAAGAGACCCAGTACTTC
size: -; V: TRBV7-3; J: TRBJ2-7; D: -; CDR3: CASSRSGLFYEQYF; DNA: TGTGCCAGCAGCCGGAGCGGGCTGTTTTACGAGCAGTACTTC
size: -; V: TRBV6-5; J: TRBJ2-7; D: TRBD1; CDR3: CASRRQGAYEQYF; DNA: TGTGCCAGCAGGCGTCAGGGGGCCTACGAGCAGTACTTC
size: -; V: TRBV27; J: TRBJ2-7; D: TRBD1; CDR3: CASSRSYRDRGLEQYF; DNA: TGTGCCAGCAGTCGCAGCTACCGGGACAGGGGCCTCGAGCAGTACTTC
size: -; V: TRBV5-4; J: TRBJ2-3; D: TRBD2; CDR3: CASSLAGDSPASTDTQYF; DNA: TGTGCCAGCAGCTTAGCGGGAGATTCCCCAGCTAGCACAGATACGCAGTATTTT
size: -; V: TRBV5-6; J: TRBJ2-5; D: TRBD1; CDR3: CASSLASFTGGTQYF; DNA: TGTGCCAGCAGCTTGGCCTCATTCACAGGGGGGACCCAGTACTTC
size: -; V: TRBV28; J: TRBJ2-3; D: TRBD2; CDR3: CASSRGASGSLGTDTQYF; DNA: TGTGCCAGCAGCCGCGGTGCTAGCGGGAGCCTTGGCACAGATACGCAGTATTTT
size: once; V: TRBV28; J: TRBJ1-5; D: -; CDR3: CASSLSPSQPQHF; DNA: TGTGCCAGCAGTTTATCTCCATCTCAGCCCCAGCATTTT